These 4 T cell receptor beta chains share one sample of origin, sequenced in a study of T-cell reconstitution after alpha-beta-depleted transplantation in children. Preparation of the TCRbeta library involved a method that used unique molecular identifiers. One entry per CDR3 protein, called by TCRdb with MiXCR from the PCR reads. The sample includes 220,000 or so distinct CDR3 sequences, around 8% of them seen just once. Sequenced material: PBMCs, mostly from graft donor cells, taken 180 days after TCRalphabeta/CD19-depleted stem cell transplant. These receptor sequences come from a male patient younger than 18 who had a stem cell transplant for acute lymphoblastic leukemia, so the T cells may come from the graft donor.

This clonotype was seen at least ten times. The chain couples TRBV7-9 to TRBJ1-4; unclear D gene. The V and J ends lost 2 bases and 8 bases respectively, with 6 bases between them. The CDR3 spans 12 residues. The germline V gene encodes CDR1 SEHNR and CDR2 FQNEAQ (reference sequence). Written as DNA, the CDR3 is TGTGCCAGCAGCTTATTTGGCGAAAAACTGTTTTTT. Its protein is CASSLFGEKLFF.

At least ten counts were recorded for this clonotype. V is TRBV6-5 and J is TRBJ1-2; 8 bases are shared with TRBD1. The CDR3 has 14 amino acids. V lost 6 bases and J lost 1; bases outside the gene matches: 4. Germline values: CDR1 MNHEY, CDR2 SVGAGI. The CDR3 protein is CASSYRGFNYGYTF. The CDR3 DNA follows: TGTGCCAGCAGCTACAGGGGGTTTAACTATGGCTACACCTTC.

There are many counts of this clonotype. One end of the junction does not line up with germline, which may come from a read error. V usage is TRBV20-1 and J usage is TRBJ1-1; D call uncertain. The V gene's germline CDR1 is DFQATT and CDR2 SNEGSKA (reference sequence). The CDR3 runs to 11 residues. CDR3 DNA: TGCAGTGCTACGCTGTTCACTGAATCTTTCTTT. Translated, it gives CSATLFTESFF.

The genes are TRBV2 and TRBJ2-1; 9 nucleotides agree with TRBD1. V lost 8 bases, J lost 8 bases, and 7 bases stayed unmatched. Germline CDR1 SNHLY, CDR2 FYNNEI. The CDR3 length is 13 residues. The CDR3 region is CASLGQGSDEQFF. The CDR3 DNA is TGTGCCAGCCTGGGACAGGGTAGCGATGAGCAGTTCTTC.